This T cell receptor (beta chain) originates from a study of cytomegalovirus exposure and HLA in healthy donors (dated by TCRdb to 2015 to 2018). Regarding the study in general: According to an earlier analysis of around 600 of the donors, about 179 million T cells yielded 95 million to 140 million unique TCR beta sequences and about 280 Gb of sequence data. An early release that covered about 600 HLA-typed donors contained approximately 300 gigabases of sequencing data and some 87 million unique TCR sequences. The genetic ancestry cluster associated with self-reported Caucasian donors included about 84% of the roughly 400 genotyped donors. The study was designed to test whether signatures of past pathogen exposure could be identified by cataloging public T cell receptors. The study profiled the T cell repertoires of under 700 subjects by immunosequencing and related them to cytomegalovirus serostatus. In addition to the first cohort of 666 subjects, a separate validation cohort of approximately 130 different subjects was used. To predict cytomegalovirus infection status, the study brought together high-throughput TCR immunosequencing, statistical association of individual TCRs with disease status, and machine learning. To study patterns of TCR occurrence, a later analysis re-analyzed previously published TCR beta repertoires from around 670 donors and added high-resolution HLA genotyping. Rather than drawing on any new phenotypic data, the later analysis identified candidate immune exposures from TCR beta sequences and the way those sequences occurred across donors. An earlier analysis of 587 of the donors applied high-throughput TCR beta sequencing to assess whether each TCR beta V gene segment acted as functional or pseudogenic. Donor age, sex, ethnicity and CMV serostatus were compiled alongside the repertoire data. Genome-wide SNP genotypes for about 65% of the 666 donors were used in a later genetic analysis, which treated that subset as a discovery cohort. Every discovery cohort repertoire had been produced on one sequencing platform. HLA typing covered class I and class II loci at four-digit resolution. Typing coverage varied by locus: 629-630 donors for A, B, C, DRB1 and DQB1; roughly 500 for DQA1; around 570 for DPA1; roughly 450 for DPB1. Several DR-DQ haplotypes were treated as single units for association and clustering because of strong linkage in the cohort. Across some 400 genotyped donors of the cohort, an average of approximately 240,000 unique TCR beta nucleotide sequences per donor were sequenced, and roughly 17% of those sequences were non-productive. The research as a whole found: According to the authors, the approach could potentially be generalized to other disease states and immunological phenotypes. Correlated functional status among segregating V segments might be attributable to linkage disequilibrium, but an unknown experimental factor could not be ruled out. According to a later analysis, TCR association rates differed among HLA loci, with DRB1 alleles showing the most associated TCRs and HLA-C alleles showing the fewest. A group of highly shared sequence variants was considered likely to be a technical artifact of the sequencing pipeline. The classifier was reported to diagnose cytomegalovirus status with high specificity and sensitivity in both the original and validation cohorts. In an earlier analysis of some 500 of the donors, most TCR beta V segments appeared in productive rearrangements about 90% or about 30% of the time, broadly matching IMGT annotations. Compared with equally common non-associated chains, HLA-associated TCR beta chains in a later analysis were more clonally expanded and had lower generation probabilities. In vitro tests confirmed that a few of the cytomegalovirus-associated TCR beta chains recognize cytomegalovirus antigens. A total of roughly 160 TCR beta chains were listed by the study as associated with cytomegalovirus. Assigning TCR associations to individual alleles was difficult when HLA alleles, especially DR and DQ, strongly co-occurred. Most TCR sequences were observed very rarely across donors, whereas some public TCRs were present in many individuals. Sequencing depth was assumed to be roughly uniform across donors in the presence/absence analyses, though that assumption may not hold. A later analysis associated about 17,000 TCR beta sequences with specific HLA alleles at a false discovery rate of 0.05. A further reported finding was that TCR beta sequences accurately predicted the HLA-A and HLA-B alleles for most subjects in the first cohort. According to a later analysis, parvovirus B19, influenza, CMV and Epstein-Barr virus appeared linked to several top co-occurrence clusters. According to a later analysis, most CMV-associated TCR beta chains appeared to be HLA-restricted, and the HLA associations seemed to be driven largely by CMV exposure. Because counts were too low, approximately 18 rarely observed V segments, including chromosome 9 orphons, were excluded from the earlier analysis of some 540 of the donors. Because HLA typing was unavailable for some donors at each locus, only the typed subset was used in association tests. In a later genetic analysis, fewer N-insertions in productive TCRs were reported among donors in an Asian-associated ancestry cluster than the roughly 700-donor mean. In this cohort, only TCR beta chains were sequenced, and detectable features were limited by the absence of alpha or paired-chain data. Some IMGT-functional V segments, including TRBV6-2 and TRBV6-3, could not be distinguished by the 87-base-pair reads and were therefore excluded. CMV serostatus was the only immune exposure information available for the cohort. In a later genetic analysis, a missense DCLRE1C variant was associated with V-gene and J-gene trimming of TCR beta chains, and the association was replicated in an independent cohort.

Concerning this clone itself: Which antigen it targets is not known. No per-base quality is available; no much larger clone lies one base away.

Between the V and J ends, shortened by 0 bases and 0 bases respectively, the junction contains 13 bases. The CDR3 runs 17 amino acids, cysteine and phenylalanine included. Kept here is only the CDR3 DNA, which spans 51 bases and is read in frame from base 1. The germline V gene (reference sequence) supplies CDR1 SGHKS and CDR2 YYEKEE. The cohort comprised 710 or so healthy bone marrow donors. Cohort members were all nominally healthy when sampled, although unrecorded immune exposures were likely present. The donor was CMV seropositive and belonged to the group of a few hundred seropositive cohort members. Every donor gave a peripheral blood sample, and the peripheral blood mononuclear cells from that sample were used for TCR beta sequencing. Genomic DNA extraction from the blood cell samples was performed with the Qiagen DNeasy Blood Extraction Kit. Libraries came from the immunoSEQ multiplex PCR assay. For the multiplex PCR, a mixture combining 60 forward primers for TCR Vbeta segments and 13 reverse primers for TCR Jbeta segments was used. The CDR3 region of rearranged TCR beta genes was amplified from genomic DNA by a multiplex PCR assay. The amplified TCR beta libraries were sequenced on the Illumina HiSeq System as 87-base-pair reads. In the paper's pipeline: A later analysis counted tens of millions of unique TCR beta chains across the 640 or so repertoires, and around 9.9 million of these chains were shared by at least two donors. Raw reads were error-corrected and collapsed into unique sequences by a nearest-neighbor algorithm in which closely related sequences were merged to remove PCR and sequencing errors. Alignment of CDR3 sequences to IMGT reference sequences was used to assign V, D and J gene segments. For a sequence to be retained, a match of at least six nucleotides to both a V gene segment and a J gene segment was required. A rearrangement counted as productive if the CDR3 had no stop codons and remained in frame with V and J, and every other rearrangement counted as non-productive. Following IMGT convention, CDR3 was defined as the stretch from the second conserved V-encoded cysteine to the conserved J-encoded phenylalanine. The earlier analysis of approximately 500 of the donors excluded sequences that lacked an unambiguous match to a single V gene segment. An earlier analysis of fewer than 750 of the donors classified V segments as functional when productive rearrangements were above 56.7% and as segregating when the standard deviation between donors was above 5%. To diagnose cytomegalovirus status from the catalog of TCR beta chain sequences, a statistical classification framework was built. In a later analysis, V and J genes were assigned by comparing TCR nucleotide sequences against IMGT/GENE-DB human TR gene sequences. In a later analysis, CDR3 sequences and most-parsimonious VDJ recombination scenarios were assigned using the TCRdist pipeline. A later analysis defined each TCR beta chain by its CDR3 amino acid sequence plus V-gene family, and excluded reads lacking a unique V-gene family. As a way to deal with suspected cross-contamination and a sequencing artifact, a later analysis dropped nearly 600 nucleotide sequences that were highly shared and had low generation probability. In a later analysis, a clonal expansion index for each public chain was calculated from normalized within-repertoire ranks of inferred template counts. A later analysis computed generation probabilities with a VDJ recombination model fitted to out-of-frame rearrangements, and checked the results against IGoR. A later analysis scored TCR-TCR, TCR-HLA and TCR-CMV co-occurrence with hypergeometric tests, applying a repertoire-size bias correction to TCR pairs. A later analysis estimated false discovery rates by permuting HLA or CMV assignments 20 times. In a later analysis, co-occurring TCRs were grouped using DBSCAN, and TCRdist sequence similarity was added for clustering within HLA-allele-positive subsets. Co-occurrence clustering excluded repertoires with fewer than 30,000 or more than 120,000 public chains, plus five with anomalous nucleotide sharing. TCRdb retrieved this table from immuneACCESS and kept in-frame rearrangements only. Not all clones are present; in checked studies, unresolved V genes account for under half, and no reason is known for the remainder. That table gives V, J and clone size, and the DNA gave D and trimming. This sample has 150,000 to 200,000 clones in its table, and about 81% of those were observed once. Together, the top ten hold around 2.1% of the sample.

This receptor was identified in a woman between 18 and 29 years old in good health and CMV-seropositive. The receptor chain draws on TRBV5-5 and TRBJ1-3, with the D gene call left open. Sequences were obtained from PBMCs. CDR3 protein: CASSLGARIFSGNTIYF. The DNA is TGTGCCAGCAGCTTGGGCGCGCGGATCTTCTCTGGAAACACCATATATTTT.